Given below is one T cell receptor (beta chain) in context. What this receptor recognizes is not known. No much larger clonotype is one base removed from it; base qualities were not supplied. The immunoSEQ hsTCRB v3.0 assay was used at survey level resolution for TRB variable region sequencing. A depth of roughly 35,000-55,000 T-cell genomes per sample was targeted for TRB sequencing. TRB libraries were pooled and sequenced on an Illumina MiSeq using a v3 150-cycle kit. Per the authors' processing: Repertoire analysis was run in R within a reproducible Nextflow workflow that covered QC, data transformation and analysis. LymphoSeq2, an R package for exploring AIRR-Seq data, was used to implement custom analyses. A handful of samples that yielded fewer than 5000 total TRB sequences were excluded, so that more than 150 HIV repertoires were analyzed. Of the 188 retained HIV repertoires, approximately 57 were collected before and approximately 130 after ART initiation. Each repertoire was downsampled to 5000 TRB nucleotide sequences, and summary statistics were averaged across 100 downsampling iterations. Only TRB sequences with CDR3 regions of at least seven amino acids were retained for analysis. Two measures captured diversity: a Shannon entropy-derived clonality score and the Gini coefficient. In the repertoire networks, any two of the top 5000 CDR3 amino acid sequences were connected whenever the two sequences differed by an edit distance of one. For TRB CDR3 amino acid sequences, antigen specificity groups and MHC restriction were predicted with GLIPH2. To flag known CMV, EBV, HIV or tissue antigen associations, CDR3 amino acid sequences were matched against VDJdb and McPAS-TCR. Pre-ART, post-ART and control groups were compared with Wilcoxon signed-rank tests and Holm-Bonferroni correction. TCRdb carries this immuneACCESS record with in-frame sequences only. Its versions omit some clonotypes, under half of them owing to an unresolved V gene in the studies checked, with the rest unexplained. That table gives V, J and clone size, and the DNA gave D and trimming. For this sample there are tens of thousands of clones; roughly 96% appear just once. Approximately 8.8% of the sample is taken by the ten largest.

The sample originates from a study of long-term antiretroviral therapy in people with HIV (dated by TCRdb to between 2021 and 2022). With regard to the full study: The earliest samples were collected roughly a decade before the 2015 WHO recommendation for immediate ART, at a time when ART was usually postponed until CD4 counts fell. Of the roughly 32 participants with HIV, ten to eleven were female. A total of some 200 cryopreserved PBMC samples came from a few dozen adults with confirmed HIV infection and were collected serially over a mean of roughly 6 years (range 1-12). No cross-contamination during QIAcube processing turned up in test extractions that ran a monoclonal T-cell line alongside 25 to 35 polyclonal samples. Whether ART initiation and durable HIV suppression were associated with changes in peripheral blood TRB repertoire composition and diversity was tested in a retrospective serial study. The paper as a whole reports these results and caveats: Because pre-ART samples had limited cell numbers, unsorted PBMC were profiled rather than sorted CD4+ and CD8+ T cells. A significant increase in TRB diversity was found to be associated with ART initiation, although TRB diversity was observed to remain significantly below that of transplant donor controls even after long-term ART. Compared with controls, HIV repertoires had narrower CDR3 length ranges, and the network structure pointed to an antigen-experienced repertoire that shifted only slightly toward naive after ART. No data were available on ART adherence, viral resistance or therapy changes, limiting inferences about post-ART repertoire changes. The repertoire was dominated across all time points by expanded TRB clones identified before ART initiation, although this dominance was seen to fluctuate and to decrease in many PLHIV after ART. Because PBMC availability was limited, only the TCR beta chain was sequenced, with no alpha chain pairing. The samples span the years 2004 to 2017, and the ART regimens used may be less effective than current regimens.

Participants were included only if at least one PBMC sample before ART initiation and at least two post-ART samples were available. Every participant with HIV received treatment in the United States of America. Before DNA extraction, cryopreserved samples of roughly 1-10 million PBMC were thawed and washed. At the time of the earliest PBMC sample for each participant with HIV, ages ranged from about 23 to 60 years. PBMC samples were contributed by each participant from 1-4 timepoints before ART initiation and 2-8 timepoints after ART initiation, with a median of 7 samples. For every participant, serial HIV viral load, CD4+ T-cell count, ART history and demographic data were obtained. Genomic DNA was extracted from unsorted PBMC with a Qiagen kit on a QIAcube, processed in batches of 12 samples. V and J are truncated by 3 bases and 5 bases respectively, leaving an intervening sequence of 14 bases. From cysteine to phenylalanine, the CDR3 is 16 amino acids long. Kept here is only the CDR3 DNA, which spans 48 bases and is read in frame from base 1. CDR1 is given as LNHDA and CDR2 as SQIVND, both from the germline V gene (reference sequence).

The material was unsorted PBMCs, obtained 5.3 years after starting antiretroviral therapy. The sequence links TRBV19 to TRBJ1-6, with the identity of the D gene unclear. The sequence came from a man aged 25-45 years with HIV. CDR3 sequence: CASSIRGQNNNSPLHF. In nucleotides, the sequence is TGTGCCAGTAGTATTCGAGGGCAGAATAATAATTCACCCCTCCACTTT.